The 19 T cell receptor beta chains listed next were all sequenced from one sample in a study of blood T cell repertoires in COVID-19. The data were produced by immunoSEQ multiplex PCR, yet TCRdb's version contains in-frame clones alone and is incomplete. The table records roughly 340,000 clones, around 87% of them present only once. The sequencing input was PBMCs or T cells enriched from blood (not recorded which). The source is a man in his forties or fifties in a cohort exposed to, infected with or recovered from COVID-19 (not recorded which).

Note on this clone: Other DNA sequences from this sample encode an identical CDR3 as well. The CDR3 nucleotides are TGCGCCAGCAGCTTGGTGGGACAGGGATATGGAAACACCATATATTTT. Translated, it gives CASSLVGQGYGNTIYF. The chain uses TRBV5-1 and TRBJ1-3; TRBD1 agrees at 9 bases. The CDR3 is made up of 16 amino acids. V shed 0 bases, J shed 3 bases, and the junction held 4 bases outside the gene matches. Germline CDR1 SGHRS, CDR2 YFSETQ.

This chain links TRBV10-3 with TRBJ1-5, with unresolved D. The CDR3 has 18 residues. V lost 0 bases to trimming and J lost 0 bases, with 15 bases between them. Germline V lookup: CDR1 ENHRY, CDR2 SYGVKD. The CDR3 protein is CAISESGGSQYSNQPQHF. The CDR3 DNA reads as TGTGCCATCAGTGAGTCAGGAGGCAGCCAGTATAGCAATCAGCCCCAGCATTTT.

The gene calls are TRBV21-1 and TRBJ2-7; TRBD2 is the table's D call and was not checked against the DNA. TRBV21-1 is a listed pseudogene. This CDR3 region has 15 residues. The CDR3 coding sequence is TGTGCCAGCAGCAAAGGGGGGACTAGCGATGTCGAGCAGTACTTC. Translated: CASSKGGTSDVEQYF.

The rearrangement joins TRBV19 to TRBJ2-2; weak D call: TRBD2 (5 bases). The CDR3 consists of 15 residues. V was cut by 4 bases and J by 1 base, with 10 bases left in between. Looked up from germline, CDR1 is LNHDA and CDR2 is SQIVND (reference sequence). The CDR3 DNA sequence: TGTGCCAGTAGTACCAGCGGATTGAACACCGGGGAGCTGTTTTTT. Its translation is CASSTSGLNTGELFF. The variable domain in full, with the rest retrieved from reference TRBV19 and TRBJ2-2, is DGGITQSPKYLFRKEGQNVTLSCEQNLNHDAMYWYRQDPGQGLRLIYYSQIVNDFQKGDIAEGYSVSREKKESFPLTVTSAQKNPTAFYLCASSTSGLNTGELFFGEGSRLTVL.

The gene calls are TRBV10-3 and TRBJ2-1; 7 nucleotides align to TRBD2. Germline CDR1 reads ENHRY; CDR2 reads SYGVKD. Germline trimming cut 3 bases from V and 7 bases from J; bases unmatched to any gene: 3. There are 13 residues in the CDR3. The CDR3 here is CAISDGGSNEQFF. The DNA of the CDR3 is TGTGCCATCAGTGACGGGGGGAGTAATGAGCAGTTCTTC.

This chain connects TRBV18 to TRBJ2-2; 11 bases are a match to TRBD2. The CDR3 runs to 19 residues. The junction had 8 bases not matched to a gene; V was cut back by 0 bases and J by 2 bases. Germline-derived CDR1 and CDR2 are KGHSH and LQKENI. This chain's CDR3 is CASSPPFGLAGDNTGELFF. The CDR3 DNA follows: TGTGCCAGCTCACCACCCTTTGGACTAGCGGGTGATAACACCGGGGAGCTGTTTTTT.

The rearrangement joins TRBV30 to TRBJ2-3, with 7 positions matching TRBD2. CDR1 GTSNPN and CDR2 SVGIG come from the germline V gene (reference sequence). The V gene end was trimmed by 0 bases and the J gene end by 6 bases; junction bases not matched to a gene: 0. The CDR3 contains 12 residues. CDR3 loop: CAWSVGGDTQYF. The CDR3 DNA reads TGTGCCTGGAGTGTGGGAGGGGATACGCAGTATTTT. The variable domain in full, completed from reference TRBV30 and TRBJ2-3, reads SQTIHQWPATLVQPVGSPLSLECTVEGTSNPNLYWYRQAAGRGLQLLFYSVGIGQISSEVPQNLSASRPQDRQFILSSKKLLLSDSGFYLCAWSVGGDTQYFGPGTRLTVL.

The genes are TRBV3-1 (or the pseudogene TRBV3-2) and TRBJ2-5; the D gene is possibly TRBD2 (5 bases). Germline loops: CDR1 LGHDT, CDR2 YNNKEL (reference sequence). The CDR3 length is 15 residues. V dropped 4 bases and J dropped 4 bases, with 16 bases sitting between them. The CDR3 DNA is TGTGCCAGCAGCCGCCAGTACACCGAGGGAGAGACCCAGTACTTC. Protein product: CASSRQYTEGETQYF.

J is TRBJ1-5 and V is TRBV6-6, with TRBD1 as a possible D gene (6 bases). This CDR3 contains 14 residues. The V end lost 5 bases, the J end lost 2 bases, and 10 bases lay between the germline ends. Germline CDR1 reads MNHNY; CDR2 reads SVGAGI (reference sequence). The CDR3: CASSTRQGNQPQHF. CDR3 DNA: TGTGCCAGCAGTACACGACAGGGCAATCAGCCCCAGCATTTT.

V gene TRBV11-2 combines with J gene TRBJ2-2; D unclear. The CDR3 loop spans 14 amino acids. The germline V gene has CDR1 SGHAT and CDR2 FQNNGV. V was cut by 3 bases and J by 1 base, with 6 bases left in between. The CDR3 DNA follows: TGTGCCAGCAGCTTCCTAGGGAACACCGGGGAGCTGTTTTTT. It yields the protein CASSFLGNTGELFF.

This rearrangement joins TRBV18 to TRBJ1-5; TRBD1 might be the D (5 bases). From germline, CDR1 is KGHSH and CDR2 LQKENI. With 5 bases removed from V and 2 bases from J, the gap between germline ends came to 19 bases. The CDR3 has 17 amino acids. The CDR3 is CASSSTPGWPGNQPQHF. The CDR3, as DNA: TGTGCCAGCTCATCCACTCCAGGGTGGCCCGGCAATCAGCCCCAGCATTTT.

The rearrangement uses TRBV7-6 and TRBJ1-3; D uncertain. V dropped 5 bases and J dropped 1 base, with 6 bases sitting between them. Germline loops: CDR1 SGHVS, CDR2 FNYEAQ. This CDR3 comprises 13 residues. The chain's CDR3 is CASSPSSGNTIYF. The CDR3 DNA follows: TGTGCCAGCAGCCCGAGTTCTGGAAACACCATATATTTT.

This chain connects TRBV5-4 to TRBJ1-3; the D is unclear. The CDR3 loop spans 15 amino acids. The germline V gene encodes CDR1 SGHNT and CDR2 YYREEE (reference sequence). V lost 4 bases and J 0 bases, leaving 11 bases between the germline ends. In nucleotides, the CDR3 is TGTGCCAGCAGCCCTTATTTTCCCTCTGGAAACACCATATATTTT. It translates to CASSPYFPSGNTIYF.

This clone was picked up one time. CDR3 sequence reads: CASSQVSASLHEQYF. The CDR3 DNA reads as TGTGCCAGCAGCCAAGTCTCTGCTAGTCTCCACGAGCAGTACTTC. The J gene is TRBJ2-7, the V gene TRBV3-1 (or the pseudogene TRBV3-2); D gene unclear. V dropped 1 base and J dropped 5 bases, with 15 bases sitting between them. The CDR3 covers 15 residues. Per the germline V gene, CDR1 is LGHDT and CDR2 is YNNKEL (reference sequence).

Only one count was recorded for this clone. The chain recombines TRBV25-1 with TRBJ1-2; 7 bases map to TRBD1. With V trimmed by 5 bases and J by 1 base, 7 bases remained unmatched. Germline CDR1 MGHDK, CDR2 SYGVNS. The CDR3 covers 15 residues. CDR3 residues: CASSQGQRNNYGYTF. The CDR3 nucleotides are TGTGCCAGCAGTCAGGGACAGAGAAATAACTATGGCTACACCTTC.

Regarding this clone: Relative to the germline gene, one junction end is altered; a read error may explain this. The chain combines TRBV4-1 with TRBJ1-2; possibly TRBD1 for D (5 bases). The CDR3 contains 12 residues. Germline CDR1 reads MGHRA; CDR2 reads YSYEKL. CDR3 in amino acids: CASSQDGPGRFF. The CDR3 nucleotides read TGCGCCAGCAGCCAAGATGGGCCAGGGAGGTTCTTC.

The chain links TRBV11-2 to TRBJ2-3; TRBD2 aligns across 11 bases. This CDR3 comprises 13 residues. The germline gives CDR1 SGHAT, CDR2 FQNNGV. The CDR3 protein is CAAGLAETDTQYF. CDR3 sequence (DNA): TGTGCAGCGGGACTAGCGGAAACAGATACGCAGTATTTT.

The genes are TRBV18 and TRBJ2-1; the match to TRBD2 covers 7 bases. This CDR3 is 13 amino acids long. The germline CDR1 and CDR2 sequences are KGHSH and LQKENI. V trimming: 4 bases; J trimming: 13 bases; junction bases outside the gene matches: 10. CDR3 DNA: TGTGCCAGCTCACTGGCGGGAGACCGCGTCCAGTTCTTC. Translating it yields CASSLAGDRVQFF.

The chain links TRBV11-3 to TRBJ2-3, with a weak D call TRBD1 (5 bases). V lost 3 bases, J lost 7 bases, and 8 bases lay in between. Germline V gene lookup returns CDR1 SGHNT and CDR2 YENEEA. The CDR3 contains 12 residues. Here the CDR3 reads CASSLDTHTQYF. As DNA, the CDR3 is TGTGCCAGCAGCTTGGACACCCATACGCAGTATTTT.